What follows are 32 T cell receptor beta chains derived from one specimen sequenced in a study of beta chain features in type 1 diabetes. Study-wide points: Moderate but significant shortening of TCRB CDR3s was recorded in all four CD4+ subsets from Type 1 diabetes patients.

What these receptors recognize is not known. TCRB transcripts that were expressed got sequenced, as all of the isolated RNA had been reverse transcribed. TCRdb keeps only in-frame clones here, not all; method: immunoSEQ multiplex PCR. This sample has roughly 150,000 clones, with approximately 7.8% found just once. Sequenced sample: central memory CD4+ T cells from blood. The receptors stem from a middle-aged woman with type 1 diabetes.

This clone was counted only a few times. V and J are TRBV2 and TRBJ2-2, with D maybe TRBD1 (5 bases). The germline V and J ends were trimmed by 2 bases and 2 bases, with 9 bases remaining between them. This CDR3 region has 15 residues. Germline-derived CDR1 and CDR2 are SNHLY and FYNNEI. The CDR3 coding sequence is TGTGCCAGCAGTGAAAGGCAGGGAAACACCGGGGAGCTGTTTTTT. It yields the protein CASSERQGNTGELFF.

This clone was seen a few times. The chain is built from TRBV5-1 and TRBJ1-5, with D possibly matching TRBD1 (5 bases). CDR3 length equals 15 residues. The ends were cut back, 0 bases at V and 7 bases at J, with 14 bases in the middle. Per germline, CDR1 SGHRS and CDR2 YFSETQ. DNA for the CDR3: TGCGCCAGCAGCTTGGACCAGGGTGACGGACAGCCCCAGCATTTT. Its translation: CASSLDQGDGQPQHF.

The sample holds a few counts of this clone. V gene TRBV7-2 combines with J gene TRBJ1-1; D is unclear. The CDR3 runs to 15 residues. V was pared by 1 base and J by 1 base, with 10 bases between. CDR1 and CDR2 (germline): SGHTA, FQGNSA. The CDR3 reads CASSLGPGENTEAFF. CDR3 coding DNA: TGTGCCAGCAGCTTAGGGCCAGGCGAGAACACTGAAGCTTTCTTT.

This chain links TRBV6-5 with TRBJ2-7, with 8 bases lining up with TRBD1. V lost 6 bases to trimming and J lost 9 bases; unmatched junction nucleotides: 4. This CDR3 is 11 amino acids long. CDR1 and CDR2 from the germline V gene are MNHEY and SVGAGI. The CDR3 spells CASRTGAAQYF. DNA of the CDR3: TGTGCCAGCAGGACAGGGGCGGCGCAGTACTTC.

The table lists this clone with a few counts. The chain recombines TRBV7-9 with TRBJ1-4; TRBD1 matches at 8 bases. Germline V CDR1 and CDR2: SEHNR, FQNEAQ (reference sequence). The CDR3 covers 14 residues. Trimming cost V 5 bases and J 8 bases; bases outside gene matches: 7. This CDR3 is CASSQGQGGEKLFF. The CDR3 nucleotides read TGTGCCAGCAGCCAAGGACAGGGCGGGGAAAAACTGTTTTTT.

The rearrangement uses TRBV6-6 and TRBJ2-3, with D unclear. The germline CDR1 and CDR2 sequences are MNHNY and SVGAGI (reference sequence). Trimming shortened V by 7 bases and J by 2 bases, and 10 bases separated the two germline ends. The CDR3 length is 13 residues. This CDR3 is CASNQAPTDTQYF. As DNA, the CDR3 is TGTGCCAGCAACCAAGCCCCCACAGATACGCAGTATTTT.

CDR3 in DNA: TGCAGCGTTGGCCCTAGCGGGGGTCAGGAGACCCAGTACTTC. It specifies CSVGPSGGQETQYF. V is TRBV29-1 and J is TRBJ2-5; TRBD2 matches 10 bases. CDR1 and CDR2 from the germline V gene are SQVTM and ANQGSEA. CDR3 length equals 14 residues. The ends lost 4 bases at V and 5 bases at J; junction bases unmatched: 7. Looking up the rest from reference TRBV29-1 and TRBJ2-5 gives the full variable domain: SAVISQKPSRDICQRGTSLTIQCQVDSQVTMMFWYRQQPGQSLTLIATANQGSEATYESGFVIDKFPISRPNLTFSTLTVSNMSPEDSSIYLCSVGPSGGQETQYFGPGTRLLVL.

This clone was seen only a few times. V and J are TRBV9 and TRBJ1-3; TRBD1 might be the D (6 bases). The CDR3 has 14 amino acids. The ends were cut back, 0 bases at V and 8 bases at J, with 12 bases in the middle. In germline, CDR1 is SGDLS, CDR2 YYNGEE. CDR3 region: CASSVEGDRDTIYF. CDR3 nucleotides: TGTGCCAGCAGCGTAGAGGGGGATCGGGACACCATATATTTT.

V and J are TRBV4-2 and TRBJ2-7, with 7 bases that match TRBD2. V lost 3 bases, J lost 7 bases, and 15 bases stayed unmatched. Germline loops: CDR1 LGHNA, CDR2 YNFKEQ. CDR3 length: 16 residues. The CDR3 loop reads CASSHLGTKPSWEQYF. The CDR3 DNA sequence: TGTGCCAGCAGCCACCTCGGGACTAAACCTTCCTGGGAGCAGTACTTC.

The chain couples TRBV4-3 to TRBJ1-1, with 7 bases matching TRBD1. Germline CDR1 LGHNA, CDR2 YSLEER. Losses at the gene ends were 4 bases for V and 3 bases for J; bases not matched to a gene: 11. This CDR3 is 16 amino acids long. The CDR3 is CASSPIDRDPHTEAFF. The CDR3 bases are TGCGCCAGCAGCCCCATAGACAGGGACCCTCACACTGAAGCTTTCTTT.

The CDR3 protein is CASTQGRGTENTEAFF. Here the CDR3 DNA reads TGTGCCAGCACCCAGGGTAGGGGTACGGAGAACACTGAAGCTTTCTTT. The J gene is TRBJ1-1, the V gene TRBV4-2; tentatively, D is TRBD1 (5 bases). The V and J ends lost 7 bases and 1 base respectively, with 19 bases between them. The CDR3 runs to 16 residues. CDR1 LGHNA and CDR2 YNFKEQ come from the germline V gene.

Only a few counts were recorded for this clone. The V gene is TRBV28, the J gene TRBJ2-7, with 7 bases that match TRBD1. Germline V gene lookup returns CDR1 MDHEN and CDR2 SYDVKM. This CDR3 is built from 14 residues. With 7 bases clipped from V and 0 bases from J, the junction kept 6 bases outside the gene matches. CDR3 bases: TGTGCCAGCACCAGGGACAGAAGCTCCTACGAGCAGTACTTC. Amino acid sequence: CASTRDRSSYEQYF.

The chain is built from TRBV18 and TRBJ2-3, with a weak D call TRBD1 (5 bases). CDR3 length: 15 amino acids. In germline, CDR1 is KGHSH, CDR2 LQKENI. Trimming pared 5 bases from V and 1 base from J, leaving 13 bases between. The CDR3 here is CASSSGMTGTDTQYF. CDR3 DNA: TGTGCCAGCTCATCAGGGATGACTGGCACAGATACGCAGTATTTT.

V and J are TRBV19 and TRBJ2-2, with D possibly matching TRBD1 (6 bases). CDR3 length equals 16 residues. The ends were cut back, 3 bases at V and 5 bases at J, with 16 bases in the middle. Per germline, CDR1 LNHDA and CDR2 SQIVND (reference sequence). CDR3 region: CASSMKTEGETGELFF. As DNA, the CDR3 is TGTGCCAGTAGTATGAAAACCGAGGGGGAAACCGGGGAGCTGTTTTTT.

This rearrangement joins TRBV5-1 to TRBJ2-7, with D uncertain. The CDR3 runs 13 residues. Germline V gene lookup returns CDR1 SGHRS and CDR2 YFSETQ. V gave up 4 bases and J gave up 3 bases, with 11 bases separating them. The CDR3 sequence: CASSEPMLYEQYF. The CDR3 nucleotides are TGCGCCAGCAGCGAGCCGATGCTCTACGAGCAGTACTTC.

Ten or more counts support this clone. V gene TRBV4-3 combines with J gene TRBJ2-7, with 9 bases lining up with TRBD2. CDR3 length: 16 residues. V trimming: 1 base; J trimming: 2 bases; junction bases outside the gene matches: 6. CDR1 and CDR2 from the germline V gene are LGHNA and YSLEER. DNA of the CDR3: TGCGCCAGCAGCCAAGGTGTGACTAGCGGAGCCTACGAGCAGTACTTC. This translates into CASSQGVTSGAYEQYF.

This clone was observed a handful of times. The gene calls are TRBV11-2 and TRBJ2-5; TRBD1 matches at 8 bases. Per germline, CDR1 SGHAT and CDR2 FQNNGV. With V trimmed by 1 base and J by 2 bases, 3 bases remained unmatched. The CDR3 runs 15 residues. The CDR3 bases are TGTGCCAGCAGCTTAGTACGGGACAGGCAAGAGACCCAGTACTTC. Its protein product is CASSLVRDRQETQYF. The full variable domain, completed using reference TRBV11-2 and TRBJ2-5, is EAGVAQSPRYKIIEKRQSVAFWCNPISGHATLYWYQQILGQGPKLLIQFQNNGVVDDSQLPKDRFSAERLKGVDSTLKIQPAKLEDSAVYLCASSLVRDRQETQYFGPGTRLLVL.

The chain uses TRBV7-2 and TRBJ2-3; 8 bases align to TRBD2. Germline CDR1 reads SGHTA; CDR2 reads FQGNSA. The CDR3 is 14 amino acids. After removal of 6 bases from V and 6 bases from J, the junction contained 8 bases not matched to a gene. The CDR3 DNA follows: TGTGCCAGCAGAGCGGGACGGGGGGGCGATACGCAGTATTTT. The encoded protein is CASRAGRGGDTQYF.

The CDR3 loop is CASTDSGGNQPQHF. The DNA of the CDR3 is TGTGCCAGCACCGACTCCGGAGGCAATCAGCCCCAGCATTTT. The V gene is TRBV2, the J gene TRBJ1-5; D not resolved. With 7 bases removed from V and 2 bases from J, the gap between germline ends came to 12 bases. CDR1 and CDR2 from the germline V gene are SNHLY and FYNNEI. The CDR3 totals 14 residues.

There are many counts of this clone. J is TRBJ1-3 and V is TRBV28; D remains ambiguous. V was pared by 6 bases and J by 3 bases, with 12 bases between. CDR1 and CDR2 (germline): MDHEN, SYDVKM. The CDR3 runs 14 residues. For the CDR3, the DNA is TGTGCCAGCAGAACACCGGGATTTGGAAACACCATATATTTT. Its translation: CASRTPGFGNTIYF.

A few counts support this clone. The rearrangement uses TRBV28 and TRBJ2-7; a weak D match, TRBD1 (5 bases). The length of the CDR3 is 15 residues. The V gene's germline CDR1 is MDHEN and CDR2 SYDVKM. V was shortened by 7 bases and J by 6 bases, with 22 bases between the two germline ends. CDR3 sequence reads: CASNRRQGEKGEQYF. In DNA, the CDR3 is TGTGCCAGCAATCGTAGGCAGGGCGAGAAGGGCGAGCAGTACTTC.

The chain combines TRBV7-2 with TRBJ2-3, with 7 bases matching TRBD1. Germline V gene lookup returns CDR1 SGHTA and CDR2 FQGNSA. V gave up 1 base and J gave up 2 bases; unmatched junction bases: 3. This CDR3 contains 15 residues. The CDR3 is CASSLEQGYTDTQYF. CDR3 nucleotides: TGTGCCAGCAGCTTAGAACAGGGGTACACAGATACGCAGTATTTT. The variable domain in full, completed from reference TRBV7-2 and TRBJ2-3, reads GAGVSQSPSNKVTEKGKDVELRCDPISGHTALYWYRQSLGQGLEFLIYFQGNSAPDKSGLPSDRFSAERTGGSVSTLTIQRTQQEDSAVYLCASSLEQGYTDTQYFGPGTRLTVL.

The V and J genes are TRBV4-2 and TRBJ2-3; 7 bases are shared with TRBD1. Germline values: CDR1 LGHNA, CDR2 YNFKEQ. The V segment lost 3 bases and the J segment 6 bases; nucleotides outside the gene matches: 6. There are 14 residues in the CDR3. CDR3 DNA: TGTGCCAGCAGCCAGGGGACAGTCCTGGATACGCAGTATTTT. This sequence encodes CASSQGTVLDTQYF.

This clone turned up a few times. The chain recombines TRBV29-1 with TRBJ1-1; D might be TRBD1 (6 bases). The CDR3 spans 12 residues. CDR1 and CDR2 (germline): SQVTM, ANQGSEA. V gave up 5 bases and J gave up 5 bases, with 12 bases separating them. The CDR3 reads CSVQTGWTEAFF. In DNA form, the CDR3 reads TGCAGCGTTCAAACAGGGTGGACTGAAGCTTTCTTT.

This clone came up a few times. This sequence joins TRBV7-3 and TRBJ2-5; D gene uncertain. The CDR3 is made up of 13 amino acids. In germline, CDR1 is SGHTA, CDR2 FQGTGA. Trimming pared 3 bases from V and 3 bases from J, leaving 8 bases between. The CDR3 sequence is CASSFGGEETQYF. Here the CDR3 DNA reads TGTGCCAGCAGCTTTGGCGGCGAAGAGACCCAGTACTTC.

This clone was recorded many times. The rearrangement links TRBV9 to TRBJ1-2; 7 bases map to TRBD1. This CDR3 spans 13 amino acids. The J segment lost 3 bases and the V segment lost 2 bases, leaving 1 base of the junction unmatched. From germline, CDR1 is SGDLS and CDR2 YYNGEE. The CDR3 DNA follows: TGTGCCAGCAGCGTGACAGGGTACTATGGCTACACCTTC. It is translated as CASSVTGYYGYTF.

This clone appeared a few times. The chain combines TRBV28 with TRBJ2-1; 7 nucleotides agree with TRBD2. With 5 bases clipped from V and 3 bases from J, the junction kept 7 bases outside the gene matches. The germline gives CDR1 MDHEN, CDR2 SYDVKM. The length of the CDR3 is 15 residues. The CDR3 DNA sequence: TGTGCCAGCAGTAGCGGGGAGGATCACTACAATGAGCAGTTCTTC. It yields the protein CASSSGEDHYNEQFF.

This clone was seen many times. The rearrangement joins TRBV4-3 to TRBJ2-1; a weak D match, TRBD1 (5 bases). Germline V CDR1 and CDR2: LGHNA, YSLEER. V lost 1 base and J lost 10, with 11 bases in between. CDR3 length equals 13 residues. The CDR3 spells CASSQGTGREQFF. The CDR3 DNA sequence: TGCGCCAGCAGCCAAGGTACAGGCAGGGAGCAGTTCTTC.

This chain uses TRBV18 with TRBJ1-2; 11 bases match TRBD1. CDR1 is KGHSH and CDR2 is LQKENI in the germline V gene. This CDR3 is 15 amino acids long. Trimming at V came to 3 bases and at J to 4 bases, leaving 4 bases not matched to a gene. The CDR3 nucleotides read TGTGCCAGCTCACCGTCCGGGACAGGGGGCTATGGCTACACCTTC. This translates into CASSPSGTGGYGYTF.

The CDR3 spells CASSLTGESPLHF. Written as DNA, the CDR3 is TGTGCCAGCAGCTTAACAGGGGAATCACCCCTCCACTTT. This chain uses TRBV7-2 with TRBJ1-6, with TRBD1 matching 7 bases. Germline V gene data show CDR1 as SGHTA and CDR2 as FQGNSA. With 2 bases clipped from V and 10 bases from J, the junction kept 2 bases outside the gene matches. This CDR3 comprises 13 residues.

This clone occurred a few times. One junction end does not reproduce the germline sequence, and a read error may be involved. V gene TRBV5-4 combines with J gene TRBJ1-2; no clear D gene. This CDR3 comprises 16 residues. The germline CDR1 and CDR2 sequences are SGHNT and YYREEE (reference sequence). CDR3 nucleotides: TGCGCCAGCAGCCAAGATTACGGGGTTGGCAACTATGGCTACACCTTC. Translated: CASSQDYGVGNYGYTF. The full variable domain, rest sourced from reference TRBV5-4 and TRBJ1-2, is ETGVTQSPTHLIKTRGQQVTLRCSSQSGHNTVSWYQQALGQGPQFIFQYYREEENGRGNFPPRFSGLQFPNYSSELNVNALELDDSALYLCASSQDYGVGNYGYTFGSGTRLTVV.

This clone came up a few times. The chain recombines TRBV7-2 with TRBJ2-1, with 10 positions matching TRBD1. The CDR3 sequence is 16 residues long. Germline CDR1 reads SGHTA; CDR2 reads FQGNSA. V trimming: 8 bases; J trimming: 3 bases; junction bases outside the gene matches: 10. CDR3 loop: CASSDGGQGNYNEQFF. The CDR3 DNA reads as TGTGCCAGCTCGGACGGGGGACAGGGGAACTACAATGAGCAGTTCTTC.